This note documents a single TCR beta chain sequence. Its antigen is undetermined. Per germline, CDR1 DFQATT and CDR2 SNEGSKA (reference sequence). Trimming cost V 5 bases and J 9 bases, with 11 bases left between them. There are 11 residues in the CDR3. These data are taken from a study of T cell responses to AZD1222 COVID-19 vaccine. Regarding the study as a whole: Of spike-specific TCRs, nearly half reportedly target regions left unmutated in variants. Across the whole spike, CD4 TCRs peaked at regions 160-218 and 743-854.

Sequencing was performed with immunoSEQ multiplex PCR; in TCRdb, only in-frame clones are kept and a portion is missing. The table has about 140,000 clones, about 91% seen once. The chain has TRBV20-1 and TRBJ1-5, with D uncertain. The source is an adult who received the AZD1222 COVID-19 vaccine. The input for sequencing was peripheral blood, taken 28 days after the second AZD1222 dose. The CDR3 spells CSAPLGPPQHF. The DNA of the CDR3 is TGCAGTGCTCCACTTGGCCCGCCCCAGCATTTT.